The T cell receptor beta chain described here comes from a study of spatial heterogeneity in lung cancer. This clonotype came up once. Germline assignment: CDR1 LNHNV and CDR2 YYDKDF (reference sequence). V was pared by 0 bases and J by 2 bases, with 7 bases of the junction left unmatched. The CDR3 runs 17 residues. Time point specified: blood at routine non-recurrence follow-up after resection. TCRdb re-derived calls from the 5' RACE reads in MiXCR, one entry per CDR3 protein. The data show about 9,200 distinct CDR3 sequences, roughly 20% seen once. Specimen: PBMCs, collected at follow-up. This sequence originates from a male donor with early-stage non-small cell lung cancer. The chain couples TRBV15 to TRBJ2-3; 8 nucleotides line up with TRBD2. The CDR3 nucleotides read TGTGCCACCAGCAGAGAGCTTGATAGCGGGAACACAGATACGCAGTATTTT. It translates to CATSRELDSGNTDTQYF.